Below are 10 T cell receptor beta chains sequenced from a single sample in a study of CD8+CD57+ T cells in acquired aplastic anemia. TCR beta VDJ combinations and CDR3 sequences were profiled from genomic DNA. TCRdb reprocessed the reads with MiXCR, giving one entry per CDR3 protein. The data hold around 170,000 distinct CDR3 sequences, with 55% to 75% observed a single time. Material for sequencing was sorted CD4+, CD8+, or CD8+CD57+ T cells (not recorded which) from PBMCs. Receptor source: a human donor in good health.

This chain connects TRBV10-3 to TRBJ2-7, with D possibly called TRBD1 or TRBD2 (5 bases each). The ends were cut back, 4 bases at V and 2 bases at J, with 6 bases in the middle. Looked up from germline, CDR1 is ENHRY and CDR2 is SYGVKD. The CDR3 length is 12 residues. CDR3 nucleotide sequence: TGTGCCATCAGTGGGGACCCCTACGAGCAGTACTTC. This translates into CAISGDPYEQYF.

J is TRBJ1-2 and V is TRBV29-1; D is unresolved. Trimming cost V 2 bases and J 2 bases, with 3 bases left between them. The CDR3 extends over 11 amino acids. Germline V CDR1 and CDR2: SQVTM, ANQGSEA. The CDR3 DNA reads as TGCAGCGTTGAACAGAACTATGGCTACACCTTC. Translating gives CSVEQNYGYTF.

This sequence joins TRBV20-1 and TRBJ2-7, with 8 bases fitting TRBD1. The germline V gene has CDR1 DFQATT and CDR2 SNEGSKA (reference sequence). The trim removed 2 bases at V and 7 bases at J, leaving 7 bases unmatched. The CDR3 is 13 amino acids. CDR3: CSARPGQGGEQYF. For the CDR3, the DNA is TGCAGTGCTAGACCCGGACAGGGTGGAGAGCAGTACTTC.

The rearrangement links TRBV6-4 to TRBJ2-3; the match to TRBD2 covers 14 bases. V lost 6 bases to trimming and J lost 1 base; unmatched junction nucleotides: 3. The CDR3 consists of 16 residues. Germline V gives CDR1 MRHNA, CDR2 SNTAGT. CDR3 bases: TGTGCCAGCAGCGAGGGACTAGCGGGAGGCACAGATACGCAGTATTTT. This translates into CASSEGLAGGTDTQYF.

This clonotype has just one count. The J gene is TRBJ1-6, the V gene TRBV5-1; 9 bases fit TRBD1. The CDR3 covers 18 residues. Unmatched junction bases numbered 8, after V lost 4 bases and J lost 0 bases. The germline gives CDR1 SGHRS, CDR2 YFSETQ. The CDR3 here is CASSMPGTGSSYNSPLHF. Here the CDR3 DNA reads TGCGCCAGCAGCATGCCCGGGACAGGGAGCTCCTATAATTCACCCCTCCACTTT.

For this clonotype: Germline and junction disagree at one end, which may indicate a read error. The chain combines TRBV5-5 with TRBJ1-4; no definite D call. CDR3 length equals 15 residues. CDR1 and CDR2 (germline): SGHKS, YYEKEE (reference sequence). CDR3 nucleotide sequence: TGCGCCAGCAGCTCGGAGGCACAGTCTCCGGAAAAACTGTTTTTT. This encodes CASSSEAQSPEKLFF.

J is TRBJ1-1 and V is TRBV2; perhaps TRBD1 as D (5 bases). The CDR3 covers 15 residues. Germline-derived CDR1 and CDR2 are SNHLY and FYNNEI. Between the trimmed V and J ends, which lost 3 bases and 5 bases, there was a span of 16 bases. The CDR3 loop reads CASSEYGGVGTEAFF. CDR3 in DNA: TGTGCCAGCAGTGAGTATGGAGGGGTAGGGACTGAAGCTTTCTTT.

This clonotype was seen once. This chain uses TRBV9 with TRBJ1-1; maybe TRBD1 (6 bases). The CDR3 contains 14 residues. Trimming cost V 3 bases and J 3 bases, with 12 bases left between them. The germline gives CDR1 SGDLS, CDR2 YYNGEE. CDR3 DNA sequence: TGTGCCAGCAGCGACAGGGCGGGGGACACTGAAGCTTTCTTT. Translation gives CASSDRAGDTEAFF.

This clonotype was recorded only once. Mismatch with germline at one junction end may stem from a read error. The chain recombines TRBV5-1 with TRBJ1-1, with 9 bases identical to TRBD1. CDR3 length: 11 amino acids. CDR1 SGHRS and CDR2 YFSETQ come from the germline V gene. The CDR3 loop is CASSSNRDREF. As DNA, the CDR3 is TGCGCCAGCAGCAGCAACCGGGACAGGGAATTT.

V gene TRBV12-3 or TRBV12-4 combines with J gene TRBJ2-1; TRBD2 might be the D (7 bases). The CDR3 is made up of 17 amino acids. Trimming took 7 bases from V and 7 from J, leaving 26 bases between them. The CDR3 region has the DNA TGTGCCAGCACCGAATCCCTACAGGGCTTAGCGGGTAATGAGCAGTTCTTC. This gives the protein CASTESLQGLAGNEQFF.